The source of this T cell receptor (beta chain) is a study of cytomegalovirus exposure and HLA in healthy donors. The germline CDR1 and CDR2 sequences are MNHNY and SVGAGI (reference sequence). The CDR3 runs to 14 residues. Trimming removed 4 bases from V and 6 bases from J, with 15 bases in between. As to this clone: Antigen specificity is unknown.

Study-level findings and limits: In all likelihood, a cluster of highly shared sequence variants was a sequencing artifact. Among TCR beta chains, those listed as cytomegalovirus-associated numbered roughly 150.

With 60 Vbeta and 13 Jbeta primers, the PCR was carried out. Sequenced by immunoSEQ multiplex PCR; TCRdb stores in-frame clones only, minus some. The sample lists 200,000 to 250,000 clones, just under 85% occurring once. Donors sampled were nominally healthy, though unrecorded immune exposures were likely. This receptor was identified in a middle-aged woman in good health and CMV-seronegative. The specimen sequenced was PBMCs. The rearrangement uses TRBV6-6 and TRBJ1-2; tentative D call: TRBD1 (6 bases). The CDR3 region is CASSSVSTGHGYTF. In DNA form, the CDR3 reads TGTGCCAGCAGTTCCGTCTCTACAGGGCATGGCTACACCTTC.